A single T cell receptor beta chain is shown here with its context. It has no known antigen specificity. There are no base qualities to consult, and no much larger clone falls within one base. From its cysteine to its phenylalanine, the CDR3 spans 13 amino acids. The only DNA kept is the CDR3, 39 bases in frame from the first base. The germline V gene sets CDR1 to LGHNT and CDR2 to FRNRAP. Trimming takes 4 bases from V and 7 bases from J, and the germline ends sit 11 bases apart. This sample is drawn from a study of blood T cell repertoires in COVID-19 (dated by TCRdb to the early 2020s). A note on the overall study: The collaborator samples originated in the United States, Italy and Spain and spanned the acute and convalescent phases of COVID-19. The material from the prospective study consisted of cDNA or gDNA derived from T cells, B-cell-depleted T cells, or PBMCs. Deeply sampled blood TCRbeta repertoires from subjects exposed to, actively infected with, or recovered from COVID-19 were included in the dataset. The repertoires were released in a freely available public database intended as a resource for research on the immune response to SARS-CoV-2. The samples were drawn from the first 160 participants of the ongoing ImmuneRACE study and from 1,254 subjects provided by 6 global collaborators. The sample metadata nearly always contained a de-identified subject ID, COVID-19 status, age in years and sex. Where available, HLA class I and class II types were obtained from metadata supplied by the sample provider rather than from assay-based typing.

Results and caveats for the whole study, not just this receptor: Clinical and demographic metadata were provided uncurated, with the amount varying by source and participant.

The immunoSEQ Assay, a bias-controlled multiplex PCR, was used to amplify TCRbeta CDR3 regions from genomic DNA. Processing in the source paper ran as follows. The number of nucleated cells in each sample was estimated by amplification of reference gene primers within the assay. Sequence reads were collapsed and filtered to measure the absolute abundance of every unique TCRbeta CDR3 rearrangement. For each sample, productive Simpson clonality was calculated by taking the square root of Simpson's diversity index across productive rearrangements. TCRdb took this table from immuneACCESS and kept in-frame rearrangements with V and J called. Such tables lack part of the clones; where checked against another copy, unresolved V genes explain under half of the gap, and the rest is unexplained. That table furnishes V, J and clone size, whereas the DNA furnished D and trimming. For this sample there are around 150,000 clones; more than 80% appear just once. The top ten hold just under 2% of the sample.

One collaborating source in Seattle enrolled patients during active infection and followed them longitudinally through the course of disease. Collaborating institutions collected whole blood in K2EDTA tubes following their own protocols. For TCRbeta analysis, collaborator samples were shipped as frozen whole blood, as isolated PBMCs, or as DNA extracted from either sample type. Sample: peripheral blood. The clonotype originates from a woman in her fifties or sixties with COVID-19, enrolled during active disease. In this chain, TRBV12-5 is recombined with TRBJ1-5, and perhaps TRBD1 as D gene, on 6 matching bases. The bases are TGTGCTAGTGGTTCAAACAGGGCCCAGCCCCAGCATTTT. It translates as CASGSNRAQPQHF.